This T cell receptor beta chain emerged from a study of post-analysis software for immune sequencing data. The study's findings and limits: The F measure placed samples prepared in the same batch into strongly shared clusters. Four to six TRBV segments were significantly more frequent in patients than in controls. TRBV5-6, TRBV5-1 and TRBV20-1 were among these segments. Controls significantly exceeded multiple sclerosis patients in normalized Chao1 diversity.

Germline CDR1 MGHRA, CDR2 YSYEKL. The germline V and J ends were trimmed by 4 bases and 10 bases, with 17 bases remaining between them. The CDR3 is made up of 14 amino acids. Built from TCR beta cDNA, the libraries had unique molecular identifiers in them. TCRdb re-called the PCR reads through MiXCR, storing one row per CDR3 protein. The sample consists of approximately 660,000 distinct CDR3 sequences, around 64% of them appearing once. Regarding this clonotype: As yet, its antigen is unknown.

This TCR was recovered from a girl aged 2-9 years with multiple sclerosis. The genes are TRBV4-1 and TRBJ2-1; D is possibly TRBD1 or TRBD2 (6 bases each). Sequencing used blood. The CDR3 sequence: CASSPLGGLSEQFF. The CDR3 bases are TGCGCCAGCAGCCCCCTTGGGGGGCTCAGCGAGCAGTTCTTC.